These 23 T cell receptor beta chains came from one sample sequenced in a study of T cells in women clearing cervical HPV infection. Only in-frame clones appear in the TCRdb table, and some are missing; sequencing was by immunoSEQ multiplex PCR. The sample totals some 30,000 clones; its top ten clones hold about 7.8%. Sequencing was performed on blood buffy coat. The receptors derive from a woman aged 18 to 75 with a cervical HPV16 infection that either progressed to CIN3+ or cleared (not recorded which).

Partial CDR3 DNA: TGCGCCAGCAGCCCAAGGACTAATGAAAAA. It specifies CASSPRTNEK. Given in full, the CDR3 is CASSPRTNEKLFF. V usage is TRBV5-1 and J usage is TRBJ1-4; D ambiguous. The CDR3 goes on 3 residues after the read ends, and that part is filled in from the germline J gene. Germline lookup yields CDR1 SGHRS and CDR2 YFSETQ. V dropped 4 bases and J dropped 2 bases, with 6 bases sitting between them. The CDR3 runs 13 residues.

Regarding this clone: The CDR3 extends 3 residues past the end of the read, so its final part is completed from the germline J gene. This chain connects TRBV4-1 to TRBJ2-3, with D maybe TRBD2 (6 bases). Germline CDR1 reads MGHRA; CDR2 reads YSYEKL. The CDR3 contains 15 residues. Between the trimmed V and J ends, which lost 5 bases and 5 bases, there was a span of 17 bases. The CDR3 reads CASSYGTPPGDTQYF. The sequenced CDR3 bases are TGCGCCAGCAGCTACGGGACTCCTCCGGGAGATACG.

Regarding this clone: With the read ending 3 residues before the CDR3 end, the germline J gene is used to fill in that end. This chain joins TRBV7-9 and TRBJ2-7, with TRBD2 identical over 12 bases. Per germline, CDR1 SEHNR and CDR2 FQNEAQ (reference sequence). V shed 4 bases and J 2 bases; nucleotides not matched to a gene: 3. The CDR3 extends over 15 amino acids. CDR3 DNA (partial): TGTGCCAGCAGCTACTCTAGCGGGAGGGCCTACGAG. Translation: CASSYSSGRAYE. The full-length CDR3 reads as CASSYSSGRAYEQYF.

On this clone itself: The read comes to an end 3 residues before the CDR3 does, leaving the germline J gene to fill in the end. The V and J genes are TRBV5-1 and TRBJ2-7; TRBD1 matches at 8 bases. The CDR3 is 14 residues long. Germline V gene lookup returns CDR1 SGHRS and CDR2 YFSETQ. Germline trimming cut 4 bases from V and 5 bases from J; bases unmatched to any gene: 8. CDR3 in amino acids: CASSPDREGDEQYF. The sequenced part of the CDR3 DNA is TGCGCCAGCAGCCCGGACAGGGAAGGGGACGAG.

Worth noting for this clone: The DNA ends 3 residues before the CDR3 does, and the rest of the CDR3 is filled in from the germline J gene. V and J are TRBV5-5 and TRBJ1-6; D ambiguous. Germline-derived CDR1 and CDR2 are SGHKS and YYEKEE (reference sequence). V lost 0 bases to trimming and J lost 9 bases, with 10 bases between them. The CDR3 runs 14 residues. CDR3 protein: CASSLESPTSPLHF. The DNA read from the CDR3 is TGTGCCAGCAGCTTGGAAAGCCCCACTTCACCC.

Of note for this clone: The sequence runs out 3 residues before the end of the CDR3; the remainder is reconstructed from the germline J gene. The chain combines TRBV7-9 with TRBJ1-5, with D maybe TRBD1 (5 bases). The germline V and J ends were trimmed by 0 bases and 6 bases, with 6 bases remaining between them. The CDR3 length is 13 residues. The germline gives CDR1 SEHNR, CDR2 FQNEAQ (reference sequence). The CDR3 is CASSLADSQPQHF. The CDR3 bases that were read are TGTGCCAGCAGCTTAGCCGACAGTCAGCCC. The whole variable domain, remainder taken from reference TRBV7-9 and TRBJ1-5, is DTGVSQNPRHKITKRGQNVTFRCDPISEHNRLYWYRQTLGQGPEFLTYFQNEAQLEKSRLLSDRFSAERPKGSFSTLEIQRTEQGDSAMYLCASSLADSQPQHFGDGTRLSIL.

About this clone itself: Coverage ceases 3 residues before the CDR3 finishes, and the germline J gene fills in the end. The gene calls are TRBV19 and TRBJ2-1; 7 bases match TRBD1. The trim removed 0 bases at V and 7 bases at J, leaving 12 bases unmatched. The CDR3 is made up of 17 amino acids. The V gene's germline CDR1 is LNHDA and CDR2 SQIVND (reference sequence). This chain's CDR3 is CASSIDRGGFPRNEQFF. The CDR3 bases that were read are TGTGCCAGTAGTATAGATCGAGGGGGCTTTCCCAGGAATGAG.

Points on this clone: The observed sequence ends 3 residues before the CDR3 terminus, with the missing tail filled in from the germline J gene. J is TRBJ1-1 and V is TRBV2; no clear D. The germline V gene encodes CDR1 SNHLY and CDR2 FYNNEI. With 8 bases removed from V and 1 base from J, the gap between germline ends came to 11 bases. This CDR3 spans 13 amino acids. The part of the CDR3 DNA that was read is TGTGCCAGCCACGTCACAGCGAACACTGAA. Translated: CASHVTANTE. The entire CDR3 protein reads CASHVTANTEAFF.

Judged by frequency, this clone is large. Sequencing ends 3 residues short of the CDR3 end; the germline J gene provides the rest. The chain employs TRBV7-9 and TRBJ2-7; TRBD2 matches at 7 bases. The germline gives CDR1 SEHNR, CDR2 FQNEAQ (reference sequence). The CDR3 consists of 15 residues. Trimming cost V 1 base and J 5 bases; bases outside gene matches: 8. The CDR3 region is CASSLGVAGSDEQYF. The sequenced part of the CDR3 DNA is TGTGCCAGCAGCTTAGGAGTAGCGGGTAGCGACGAG.

As concerns this clone: The CDR3 is cut off 3 residues early in the read; its end comes from the germline J gene. The chain uses TRBV6-4 and TRBJ1-4; 7 nucleotides line up with TRBD1. The CDR3 contains 14 residues. The germline V gene has CDR1 MRHNA and CDR2 SNTAGT. The CDR3 reads CASSEGTANSPLFF. CDR3 bases read: TGTGCCAGCAGTGAAGGGACAGCCAATTCACCA.

Concerning this clone: Coverage ceases 3 residues before the CDR3 finishes, and the germline J gene fills in the end. The chain links TRBV7-2 to TRBJ2-7; 7 nucleotides match TRBD1. Unmatched junction bases numbered 2, after V lost 2 bases and J lost 1 base. CDR3 size: 14 residues. From germline, CDR1 is SGHTA and CDR2 FQGNSA. CDR3 region: CASSLYRGSYEQYF. Partial CDR3 DNA: TGTGCCAGCAGCTTATACAGGGGTTCCTACGAG. The whole variable domain, filled in from reference TRBV7-2 and TRBJ2-7, reads GAGVSQSPSNKVTEKGKDVELRCDPISGHTALYWYRQSLGQGLEFLIYFQGNSAPDKSGLPSDRFSAERTGGSVSTLTIQRTQQEDSAVYLCASSLYRGSYEQYFGPGTRLTVT.

Note on this clone: The CDR3 end falls 3 residues outside the read, so it is completed with the germline J gene. This chain links TRBV20-1 with TRBJ2-2; TRBD2 might be the D (7 bases). This CDR3 is 15 amino acids long. Germline V gene sequence: CDR1 DFQATT, CDR2 SNEGSKA (reference sequence). Trimming cost V 5 bases and J 4 bases, with 17 bases left between them. CDR3 bases read: TGCAGTGCTGGGGGGGGCGGGAGTTTCACCGGGGAG. Its protein is CSAGGGGSFTGE. The whole CDR3 protein is CSAGGGGSFTGELFF.

In the case of this clone: The read gets to within 3 residues of the CDR3 end, and the germline J gene fills in the rest. The rearrangement uses TRBV10-1 and TRBJ2-2; 10 bases line up with TRBD2. The CDR3 extends over 14 amino acids. Germline V gene lookup returns CDR1 WNHNN and CDR2 SYGVQD (reference sequence). The J segment lost 7 bases and the V segment lost 4 bases, leaving 3 bases of the junction unmatched. The CDR3 bases that were read are TGCGCCAGCAGTGGAAGGACTAGCGGCGGGGAG. Amino acids: CASSGRTSGGE. The CDR3 reads in full as CASSGRTSGGELFF.

About this clone: The DNA ends 3 residues before the CDR3 does, and the rest of the CDR3 is filled in from the germline J gene. This rearrangement joins TRBV9 to TRBJ2-1; D might be TRBD2 (5 bases). The germline V gene has CDR1 SGDLS and CDR2 YYNGEE. Trimming removed 0 bases from V and 8 bases from J, with 15 bases in between. This CDR3 has 15 amino acids. Partial CDR3 DNA: TGTGCCAGCAGCGTAGGTGGACTCACTGGGGATGAG. Residues: CASSVGGLTGDE. The complete CDR3 sequence is CASSVGGLTGDEQFF.

Remarks on this clone: Read sequence stops 3 residues before the CDR3 end, and the germline J gene provides the missing end. The genes are TRBV5-1 and TRBJ1-1; D remains ambiguous. The V and J ends lost 3 bases and 0 bases respectively, with 6 bases between them. The CDR3 is 13 residues long. CDR1 and CDR2 (germline): SGHRS, YFSETQ. The sequenced CDR3 bases are TGCGCCAGCAGCTCACAAGTGAACACTGAA. Amino acid sequence: CASSSQVNTE. The full CDR3 sequence reads CASSSQVNTEAFF.

The CDR3 sequence: CASSERDRGPATNEKLFF. CDR3 DNA (partial): TGTGCCAGCAGTGAAAGGGACAGGGGACCTGCAACTAATGAAAAA. V and J are TRBV2 and TRBJ1-4; 10 nucleotides align to TRBD1. Read data end 3 residues before the CDR3 end; the end is taken from the germline J gene. CDR1 and CDR2 (germline): SNHLY, FYNNEI. Germline trimming cut 2 bases from V and 0 bases from J; bases unmatched to any gene: 6. CDR3 length: 18 amino acids.

CDR3 region: CASSPGQANEKLFF. The DNA read from the CDR3 is TGTGCCAGCAGCCCTGGACAGGCTAATGAAAAA. The rearrangement uses TRBV12-3 or TRBV12-4 and TRBJ1-4, with 7 bases matching TRBD1. Sequencing ends 3 residues short of the CDR3 end; the germline J gene provides the rest. There are 14 residues in the CDR3. V lost 6 bases and J lost 3; bases outside the gene matches: 4.

Regarding this clone: The read terminates 3 residues ahead of where the CDR3 ends, so the germline J gene completes it. The chain carries TRBV5-4 and TRBJ2-5, with 9 bases lining up with TRBD1. J gave up 5 bases and V 5 bases, and 13 bases lay outside the gene matches. The CDR3 length is 16 residues. The germline gives CDR1 SGHNT, CDR2 YYREEE (reference sequence). CDR3 DNA, as far as it was read: TGTGCCAGCAGTTCCGGACAGGGGATTAGTGGGGAGACC. This translates into CASSSGQGISGET. Given in full, the CDR3 is CASSSGQGISGETQYF.

Of note for this clone: The observed sequence ends 3 residues before the CDR3 terminus, with the missing tail filled in from the germline J gene. V and J are TRBV2 and TRBJ2-4; 9 nucleotides match TRBD1. The germline gives CDR1 SNHLY, CDR2 FYNNEI. The ends lost 6 bases at V and 8 bases at J; junction bases unmatched: 8. CDR3 length equals 14 residues. The covered CDR3 bases are TGTGCCAGCAGAGAAACAGGGGGCGAGTACATT. Translating gives CASRETGGEYI. The full CDR3 sequence reads CASRETGGEYIQYF.

For this clone: The CDR3 end is not reached by the read, which stops 3 residues before it; the germline J gene fills it in. The chain recombines TRBV11-2 with TRBJ2-7; D might be TRBD1 (7 bases). Germline assignment: CDR1 SGHAT and CDR2 FQNNGV. The V end was cut by 1 base, the J end by 4 bases, with 11 bases between. The CDR3 has 14 amino acids. CDR3 residues: CASSLGQGGYEQYF. Partial CDR3 DNA: TGTGCCAGCAGCTTAGGGCAGGGGGGATACGAG.

Concerning this clone: The read ends 3 residues before the CDR3 terminus; that terminus is restored from the germline J gene. V usage is TRBV14 and J usage is TRBJ2-5; D uncertain. Trimming cost V 0 bases and J 2 bases, with 7 bases left between them. The germline gives CDR1 SGHDN, CDR2 FVKESK. The CDR3 has 14 residues. This CDR3 reads CASSQDHSQETQYF. The covered CDR3 bases are TGTGCCAGCAGCCAAGATCACAGTCAAGAGACC.

In the case of this clone: The read ends 3 residues shy of where the CDR3 ends; the end is completed using the germline J gene. The chain recombines TRBV19 with TRBJ1-2; possible D gene TRBD1, 6 bases. Germline assignment: CDR1 LNHDA and CDR2 SQIVND (reference sequence). V shed 9 bases and J shed 4 bases, with 18 bases lying between them. The CDR3 consists of 14 residues. CDR3 DNA (partial): TGTGCCAGCGAGTCCGGACAGCATCGCTATGGC. Its protein product is CASESGQHRYG. Given in full, the CDR3 is CASESGQHRYGYTF. The full variable domain, in which reference TRBV19 and TRBJ1-2 provide the parts outside the CDR3, is DGGITQSPKYLFRKEGQNVTLSCEQNLNHDAMYWYRQDPGQGLRLIYYSQIVNDFQKGDIAEGYSVSREKKESFPLTVTSAQKNPTAFYLCASESGQHRYGYTFGSGTRLTVV.

Turning to this clone: The read is 3 residues too short to cover the CDR3 end, so that end is filled in from the germline J gene. The chain couples TRBV30 to TRBJ2-3; D call uncertain. CDR1 GTSNPN and CDR2 SVGIG come from the germline V gene (reference sequence). This CDR3 contains 13 residues. The DNA read from the CDR3 is TGTGCCTGGAGTGTGGGTAGCAATCAGCCG. This codes for CAWSVGSNQP. The whole CDR3 protein reads CAWSVGSNQPQYF.